This T cell receptor beta chain stems from a study of shared clonotypes between healthy human individuals. Study-level information: Researchers assigned three CD4 naive, three CD4 memory, two CD8 naive and one CD8 memory plate to each donor.

Terminally differentiated effector memory CD45RA+ cells were excluded by CCR7 positive selection of CD45RO-negative cells. Donors were healthy HIV-negative adults without recent acute infections or vaccinations. Libraries were prepared by immunoSEQ multiplex PCR; TCRdb keeps only in-frame clonotypes and omits some of them. Found here are nearly 2 million clones, approximately 95% of them singletons; the top ten hold 1.2%. This clone was observed a single time. V shed 1 base and J 5 bases; nucleotides not matched to a gene: 9. The germline V gene has CDR1 SEHNR and CDR2 FQNEAQ (reference sequence). The CDR3 length is 16 residues.

The source is a man in his late teens or twenties in good health. The sample consisted of naive CD8+ T cells sorted from blood. The chain carries TRBV7-9 and TRBJ1-2; TRBD1 aligns across 8 bases. The CDR3 region is CASSLGRGRGEYGYTF. DNA of the CDR3: TGTGCCAGCAGCTTAGGCAGGGGGCGAGGCGAATATGGCTACACCTTC.